The sequence of this T cell receptor beta chain was determined in a study of OX40 agonist ivuxolimab in advanced cancers. Libraries were prepared by immunoSEQ multiplex PCR; TCRdb keeps only in-frame clonotypes and omits some of them. Seen here are some 70,000 clones, 89% observed once, and the top ten hold about 1%. Germline V lookup: CDR1 MGHRA, CDR2 YSYEKL. The CDR3 spans 16 residues. The rearrangement joins TRBV4-1 to TRBJ2-5, with 9 bases aligning to TRBD2. The DNA matches TRBJ2-7 better at its end, which makes the J call doubtful. The sequences come from CD4+ or CD8+ T cells sorted from blood, collected in a trial of the OX40 agonist ivuxolimab. The receptor's source is an adult with an advanced solid tumor such as melanoma, head and neck, liver or kidney cancer. CDR3 bases: TGCGCCAGCAGCCTCTCAGCGGGGGGCTCACCCTACGAGCAGTACTTC. As protein: CASSLSAGGSPYEQYF.